The present entry profiles one T cell receptor (beta chain) with its context. Cohort assignment relied on participant-reported clinical history. A case of COVID-19 had been met by exposed participants within 2 weeks before study entry. The data were taken from a study of blood T cell repertoires in COVID-19. Across the study: The origin of the acute and convalescent COVID-19 samples was the United States, Italy and Spain.

Assay: immunoSEQ multiplex PCR; the TCRdb copy retains only in-frame clones and omits some. The data contain around 250,000 clones, approximately 84% of them singletons. Germline CDR1 SNHLY, CDR2 FYNNEI. Trimming took 6 bases from V and 3 from J, leaving 14 bases between them. CDR3 length equals 14 residues. The TCR originated in a woman aged 45-60 years who had been exposed to COVID-19. The sample was PBMCs or T cells enriched from blood (not recorded which). The chain has TRBV2 and TRBJ1-2; D perhaps matches TRBD1 (5 bases). This chain's CDR3 is CASRGPSRDYGYTF. CDR3 bases: TGTGCCAGCAGGGGGCCCTCACGGGACTATGGCTACACCTTC.